The 25 T cell receptor beta chains below all came from one sample that was sequenced in a study of shared T cell receptors in the human thymus. The data were produced by immunoSEQ multiplex PCR, yet TCRdb's version contains in-frame clones alone and is incomplete. The sample shows 700,000 or so clones, 70% to 90% of them seen only once. This sample was also put to use in a study of human thymus T cells.

Source material: thymocytes. The receptor source for this set is a girl less than two years old with a congenital heart defect.

The chain uses TRBV7-8 and TRBJ1-1; a weak D match, TRBD1 (5 bases). The CDR3 sequence is 14 residues long. V was pared by 5 bases and J by 3 bases, with 13 bases between. Germline lookup yields CDR1 SGHVS and CDR2 FQNEAQ. CDR3 DNA sequence: TGTGCCAGCAGCCTCCCGGGGGGGGACACTGAAGCTTTCTTT. This translates into CASSLPGGDTEAFF.

The gene calls are TRBV4-1 and TRBJ1-6; 7 bases are shared with TRBD1. CDR3 length: 18 amino acids. The ends lost 1 base at V and 6 bases at J; junction bases unmatched: 12. CDR1 and CDR2 (germline): MGHRA, YSYEKL. In DNA form, the CDR3 reads TGCGCCAGCAGCCAAGTATTAGGACAGGCGGTGGGTAATTCACCCCTCCACTTT. Translation gives CASSQVLGQAVGNSPLHF.

CDR3 bases: TGTGCCAGCGACCACTCCAGACAGGGCGGGAGCTACACCTTC. Translating it yields CASDHSRQGGSYTF. The rearrangement links TRBV2 to TRBJ1-2; 7 bases line up with TRBD1. V lost 8 bases to trimming and J lost 9 bases; unmatched junction nucleotides: 15. The CDR3 consists of 14 residues. The germline CDR1 and CDR2 sequences are SNHLY and FYNNEI.

This chain joins TRBV28 and TRBJ1-2; a possible D gene is TRBD1 (5 bases). Germline CDR1 is MDHEN and CDR2 is SYDVKM. CDR3 length equals 15 residues. V was clipped by 4 bases and J by 0 bases, with 12 bases between them. The CDR3, as DNA: TGTGCCAGCAGTTCCCCATCAGGGACTAACTATGGCTACACCTTC. As protein: CASSSPSGTNYGYTF.

This chain uses TRBV2 with TRBJ1-2; D remains ambiguous. The CDR3 length is 14 residues. The germline V gene has CDR1 SNHLY and CDR2 FYNNEI. V lost 5 bases, J lost 4 bases, and 14 bases lay in between. The CDR3: CASSPGSQRYGYTF. CDR3 bases: TGTGCCAGCAGTCCCGGGTCGCAGCGCTATGGCTACACCTTC.

This chain joins TRBV10-1 and TRBJ2-2, with TRBD2 matching 12 bases. V lost 3 bases to trimming and J lost 6 bases; unmatched junction nucleotides: 8. From germline, CDR1 is WNHNN and CDR2 SYGVQD (reference sequence). The CDR3 consists of 17 residues. The CDR3 coding sequence is TGCGCCAGCAGTGAAGCTCTAGCGGGGGGGCCGGCCGGGGAGCTGTTTTTT. It is translated as CASSEALAGGPAGELFF.

The chain carries TRBV7-2 and TRBJ1-5; perhaps TRBD1 as D (5 bases). Germline V lookup: CDR1 SGHTA, CDR2 FQGNSA. Trimming stripped 1 base from V and 4 bases from J, with 8 bases between. This CDR3 comprises 14 residues. Here the CDR3 reads CASSLGTGNQPQHF. CDR3 nucleotides: TGTGCCAGCAGCTTAGGTACAGGAAATCAGCCCCAGCATTTT.

V is TRBV6-1 and J is TRBJ2-3; possible D gene TRBD2, 5 bases. The V end lost 2 bases, the J end lost 6 bases, and 12 bases lay between the germline ends. CDR1 and CDR2 from the germline V gene are MNHNS and SASEGT. This CDR3 is built from 14 residues. This CDR3 reads CASSENWAGDTQYF. The CDR3 nucleotides are TGTGCCAGCAGTGAAAACTGGGCGGGCGATACGCAGTATTTT.

This chain uses TRBV7-2 with TRBJ2-7; perhaps TRBD2 as D (7 bases). Trimming removed 1 base from V and 3 bases from J, with 13 bases in between. This CDR3 is built from 15 residues. The germline gives CDR1 SGHTA, CDR2 FQGNSA. The CDR3 spells CASSLVGGGGYEQYF. DNA for the CDR3: TGTGCCAGCAGCTTAGTGGGGGGAGGGGGCTACGAGCAGTACTTC.

The chain is built from TRBV5-1 and TRBJ2-1; 9 nucleotides align to TRBD1. The CDR3 is 15 amino acids. The V gene's germline CDR1 is SGHRS and CDR2 YFSETQ. V lost 6 bases to trimming and J lost 8 bases; unmatched junction nucleotides: 12. The CDR3 sequence is CASNKGDRVSDEQFF. As DNA, the CDR3 is TGCGCCAGCAATAAAGGGGACAGGGTGTCCGATGAGCAGTTCTTC.

For the CDR3, the DNA is TGTGCCAGCAGTTTGGGGCGCAAGTTGGGCACTGAAGCTTTCTTT. It translates to CASSLGRKLGTEAFF. The chain uses TRBV28 and TRBJ1-1, with D maybe TRBD1 (5 bases). V was clipped by 3 bases and J by 4 bases, with 15 bases between them. The length of the CDR3 is 15 residues. CDR1 and CDR2 (germline): MDHEN, SYDVKM.

This chain uses TRBV28 with TRBJ1-3, with D maybe TRBD1 (6 bases). Germline V CDR1 and CDR2: MDHEN, SYDVKM. The V and J ends lost 2 bases and 10 bases respectively, with 21 bases between them. The length of the CDR3 is 16 residues. CDR3 nucleotides: TGTGCCAGCAGTTTACGGCGGACAGCTCTGGATGGAACCATATATTTT. Its protein is CASSLRRTALDGTIYF.

The chain has TRBV2 and TRBJ1-4; 10 nucleotides line up with TRBD1. This CDR3 region has 21 residues. The V gene's germline CDR1 is SNHLY and CDR2 FYNNEI. Trimming removed 0 bases from V and 0 bases from J; junction bases left unmatched: 13. The CDR3: CASSEAWDRGNTLPTNEKLFF. As DNA, the CDR3 is TGTGCCAGCAGTGAAGCGTGGGACAGGGGTAACACCCTCCCAACTAATGAAAAACTGTTTTTT.

This clone was detected only once. The chain couples TRBV9 to TRBJ2-3, with TRBD2 identical over 9 bases. The CDR3 has 17 amino acids. The germline CDR1 and CDR2 sequences are SGDLS and YYNGEE. V dropped 0 bases and J dropped 6; count of bases not matched to a gene: 11. CDR3 in DNA: TGTGCCAGCAGCGTAGTGCCTAGCGGGGCCCTTATGGATACGCAGTATTTT. Its protein product is CASSVVPSGALMDTQYF.

This chain joins TRBV27 and TRBJ1-4; TRBD1 matches at 7 bases. Germline V gene data show CDR1 as MNHEY and CDR2 as SMNVEV (reference sequence). The CDR3 is made up of 19 amino acids. V lost 6 bases, J lost 7 bases, and 23 bases stayed unmatched. CDR3 sequence (DNA): TGTGCCAGCAGAACCATCCGCCGGGACAGACCTGGGTTAGGTGAAAAACTGTTTTTT. This translates into CASRTIRRDRPGLGEKLFF.

V usage is TRBV7-2 and J usage is TRBJ1-1, with a possible D match to TRBD1 (5 bases). Trimming shortened V by 1 base and J by 5 bases, and 11 bases separated the two germline ends. CDR1 SGHTA and CDR2 FQGNSA come from the germline V gene. The CDR3 contains 14 residues. The DNA for the CDR3 is TGTGCCAGCAGCTTAGGGGCGGGACGGACTGAAGCTTTCTTT. Protein: CASSLGAGRTEAFF.

The chain carries TRBV10-3 and TRBJ2-7; weak D call: TRBD2 (7 bases). Trimming took 6 bases from V and 4 from J, leaving 16 bases between them. The germline gives CDR1 ENHRY, CDR2 SYGVKD. This CDR3 spans 14 amino acids. The CDR3 loop is CAIRGAGRVYEQYF. CDR3 nucleotide sequence: TGTGCCATCAGGGGGGCAGGGAGGGTGTACGAGCAGTACTTC.

The J gene is TRBJ1-5, the V gene TRBV6-1; unclear D gene. Germline lookup yields CDR1 MNHNS and CDR2 SASEGT. V lost 5 bases, J lost 4 bases, and 15 bases lay in between. CDR3 size: 15 residues. As DNA, the CDR3 is TGTGCCAGCAGTCTGGGCACAGTCCTAAATCAGCCCCAGCATTTT. It yields the protein CASSLGTVLNQPQHF.

The J gene is TRBJ2-7, the V gene TRBV6-6; 7 bases align to TRBD1. Germline lookup yields CDR1 MNHNY and CDR2 SVGAGI (reference sequence). The CDR3 is 15 residues long. The J segment lost 2 bases and the V segment lost 2 bases, leaving 6 bases of the junction unmatched. In DNA form, the CDR3 reads TGTGCCAGCAGTTACCACGGACAGGCCCCCTACGAGCAGTACTTC. This gives the protein CASSYHGQAPYEQYF.

J is TRBJ1-1 and V is TRBV28, with 10 nucleotides matching TRBD1. Germline V gives CDR1 MDHEN, CDR2 SYDVKM. J gave up 3 bases and V 5 bases, and 12 bases lay outside the gene matches. The length of the CDR3 is 17 residues. The CDR3 spells CASSKSHRQGAHTEAFF. The CDR3, as DNA: TGTGCCAGCAGTAAAAGCCATCGACAGGGGGCGCACACTGAAGCTTTCTTT.

This chain connects TRBV6-5 to TRBJ1-5; a weak D match, TRBD1 (5 bases). Germline V gene sequence: CDR1 MNHEY, CDR2 SVGAGI. The CDR3 totals 13 residues. Trimming took 8 bases from V and 11 from J, leaving 19 bases between them. The CDR3 nucleotides are TGTGCCAGCTGTCAGGGCCCCCTGGATGCCCAGCATTTT. Translation: CASCQGPLDAQHF.

The CDR3 spells CASSEGGGRGTPLHF. In nucleotides, the CDR3 is TGTGCCAGCAGTGAAGGCGGGGGCCGTGGGACACCCCTCCACTTT. This chain connects TRBV2 to TRBJ1-6, with D possibly being TRBD1 (6 bases). The CDR3 length is 15 residues. V lost 1 base, J lost 11 bases, and 15 bases lay in between. In germline, CDR1 is SNHLY, CDR2 FYNNEI.

In its sample, this clone was seen once. V and J are TRBV11-3 and TRBJ2-1, with D possibly TRBD1 on 5 matching bases. The CDR3 length is 13 residues. V was pared by 8 bases and J by 4 bases, with 12 bases between. CDR1 and CDR2 from the germline V gene are SGHNT and YENEEA. The CDR3 DNA reads TGTGCCAGCGGGGCCAGTTTGTACAATGAGCAGTTCTTC. Translation: CASGASLYNEQFF.

V is TRBV5-6 and J is TRBJ1-2; 7 bases are a match to TRBD1. Germline values: CDR1 SGHDT, CDR2 YYEEEE. Trimming removed 0 bases from V and 8 bases from J; junction bases left unmatched: 7. This CDR3 is 14 amino acids long. The DNA of the CDR3 is TGTGCCAGCAGCTTGGACAGGGGAGTTCGAGGCTACACCTTC. It translates to CASSLDRGVRGYTF.

V and J are TRBV5-6 and TRBJ1-1; possibly TRBD1 for D (6 bases). Trimming left V 1 base short and J 7 bases short, with 20 bases between. The CDR3 spans 16 residues. CDR1 and CDR2 from the germline V gene are SGHDT and YYEEEE. The CDR3 spells CASSLFRTGWRGEAFF. DNA for the CDR3: TGTGCCAGCAGCTTGTTTCGTACAGGGTGGCGAGGTGAAGCTTTCTTT.